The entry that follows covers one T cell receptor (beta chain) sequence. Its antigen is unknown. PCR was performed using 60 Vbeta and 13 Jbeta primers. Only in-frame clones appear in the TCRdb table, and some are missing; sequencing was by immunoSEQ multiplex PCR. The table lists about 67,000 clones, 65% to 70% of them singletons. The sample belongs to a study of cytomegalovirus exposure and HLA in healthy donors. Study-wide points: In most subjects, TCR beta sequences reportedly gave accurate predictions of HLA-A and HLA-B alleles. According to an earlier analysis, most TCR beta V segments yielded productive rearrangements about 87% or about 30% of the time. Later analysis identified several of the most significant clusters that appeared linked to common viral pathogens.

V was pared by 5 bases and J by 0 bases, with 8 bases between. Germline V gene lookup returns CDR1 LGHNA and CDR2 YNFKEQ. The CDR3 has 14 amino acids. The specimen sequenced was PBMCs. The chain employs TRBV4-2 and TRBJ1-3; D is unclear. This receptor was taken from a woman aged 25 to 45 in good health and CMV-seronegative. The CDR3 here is CASSNADSGNTIYF. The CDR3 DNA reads TGTGCCAGCAGCAATGCAGACTCTGGAAACACCATATATTTT.